Shown below are 20 T cell receptor beta chains from a single sample sequenced in a study of technical replicates of blood from a handful of donors. The data were produced by immunoSEQ multiplex PCR, yet TCRdb's version contains in-frame clones alone and is incomplete. The sample shows some 77,000 clones, 96% of them seen only once. Sequenced input: T cells isolated from PBMCs. The source of these receptors is a human donor in good health.

The rearrangement links TRBV30 to TRBJ2-2; weak D call: TRBD1 (5 bases). Germline lookup yields CDR1 GTSNPN and CDR2 SVGIG (reference sequence). Trimming shortened V by 3 bases and J by 2 bases, and 13 bases separated the two germline ends. The CDR3 totals 15 residues. The CDR3 sequence: CAWSETEINTGELFF. The CDR3 DNA sequence: TGTGCCTGGAGCGAGACAGAGATCAACACCGGGGAGCTGTTTTTT.

The rearrangement uses TRBV28 and TRBJ2-6, with 11 bases that match TRBD1. CDR3 size: 16 residues. V was pared by 7 bases and J by 2 bases, with 4 bases of the junction left unmatched. Germline V gives CDR1 MDHEN, CDR2 SYDVKM. The CDR3 DNA follows: TGTGCCAGCAACGGACAGGGGGCTACTGGGGCCAACGTCCTGACTTTC. Translated, it gives CASNGQGATGANVLTF.

This chain joins TRBV6-5 and TRBJ2-7; D is unresolved. V was clipped by 2 bases and J by 7 bases, with 6 bases between them. Looked up from germline, CDR1 is MNHEY and CDR2 is SVGAGI. The CDR3 has 11 amino acids. The CDR3 sequence: CASSYVGEQYF. As DNA, the CDR3 is TGTGCCAGCAGTTACGTCGGTGAGCAGTACTTC.

This clone came up once. V usage is TRBV7-3 and J usage is TRBJ2-2; 9 bases fit TRBD2. CDR3 size: 15 residues. CDR1 is SGHTA and CDR2 is FQGTGA in the germline V gene. V lost 6 bases, J lost 1 base, and 3 bases stayed unmatched. CDR3 coding DNA: TGTGCCAGCAGTATTAGCGGGAGGAACACCGGGGAGCTGTTTTTT. Protein sequence: CASSISGRNTGELFF.

V and J are TRBV6-6 and TRBJ1-3, with 7 bases identical to TRBD1. V dropped 5 bases and J dropped 0; count of bases not matched to a gene: 7. The CDR3 sequence is 16 residues long. Germline values: CDR1 MNHNY, CDR2 SVGAGI (reference sequence). CDR3 residues: CASSPQGQSSGNTIYF. CDR3 sequence (DNA): TGTGCCAGCAGTCCTCAGGGACAGTCCTCTGGAAACACCATATATTTT.

The CDR3 here is CATLTENTEAFF. The CDR3 DNA sequence: TGTGCCACCCTCACAGAGAACACTGAAGCTTTCTTT. The rearrangement links TRBV19 to TRBJ1-1; D unresolved. The CDR3 is made up of 12 amino acids. Germline CDR1 reads LNHDA; CDR2 reads SQIVND (reference sequence). V dropped 10 bases and J dropped 1 base, with 10 bases sitting between them.

The rearrangement uses TRBV9 and TRBJ2-2, with D perhaps matching TRBD1 (6 bases). The CDR3 covers 15 residues. Trimming pared 0 bases from V and 8 bases from J, leaving 14 bases between. CDR1 and CDR2 from the germline V gene are SGDLS and YYNGEE. CDR3 nucleotide sequence: TGTGCCAGCAGCGTAGGGGACATCTTGTGGGGGGAGCTGTTTTTT. Its translation: CASSVGDILWGELFF.

The chain couples TRBV6-5 to TRBJ1-1, with a tentative D call TRBD1 (5 bases). The ends were cut back, 10 bases at V and 4 bases at J, with 19 bases in the middle. CDR3 size: 14 residues. Germline CDR1 MNHEY, CDR2 SVGAGI. The CDR3 nucleotides read TGTGCCACCCATCGGGGGGATTGGGGCACTGAAGCTTTCTTT. This codes for CATHRGDWGTEAFF.

V usage is TRBV11-3 and J usage is TRBJ2-3; D is unresolved. The CDR3 consists of 14 residues. The germline V gene has CDR1 SGHNT and CDR2 YENEEA. Trimming took 3 bases from V and 4 from J, leaving 11 bases between them. The CDR3 DNA reads as TGTGCCAGCAGCTTGAGCGCTTTCTCAGATACGCAGTATTTT. It translates to CASSLSAFSDTQYF.

V and J are TRBV6-6 and TRBJ2-2; 9 nucleotides align to TRBD1. V shed 6 bases, J shed 7 bases, and the junction held 3 bases outside the gene matches. Germline loops: CDR1 MNHNY, CDR2 SVGAGI (reference sequence). The CDR3 runs 13 residues. Here the CDR3 DNA reads TGTGCCAGCAGACAGGGGGCTGGCGGGGAGCTGTTTTTT. It encodes CASRQGAGGELFF.

The chain has TRBV29-1 and TRBJ1-2; D not certain. Trimming took off 7 bases at V and 8 bases at J, with 14 bases between the two ends. The CDR3 runs 11 residues. Germline CDR1 reads SQVTM; CDR2 reads ANQGSEA. CDR3 sequence (DNA): TGCAGCGCCGGTGAGGGCGGCGGCTACACCTTC. It encodes CSAGEGGGYTF.

This rearrangement joins TRBV5-1 to TRBJ1-3; 8 bases match TRBD1. CDR1 and CDR2 from the germline V gene are SGHRS and YFSETQ. Trimming at V came to 4 bases and at J to 6 bases, leaving 6 bases not matched to a gene. The CDR3 sequence is 14 residues long. CDR3 in DNA: TGCGCCAGCAGCCGTTCGACAGGGGCAAACACCATATATTTT. Protein sequence: CASSRSTGANTIYF.

This chain links TRBV29-1 with TRBJ2-2; D uncertain. Germline lookup yields CDR1 SQVTM and CDR2 ANQGSEA. The CDR3 runs to 13 residues. Deletions cut 6 bases from V and 0 bases from J, with 8 bases between. CDR3 nucleotide sequence: TGCAGCGTATACTCCGCGAACACCGGGGAGCTGTTTTTT. It encodes CSVYSANTGELFF.

V usage is TRBV5-6 and J usage is TRBJ1-1; no clear D gene. The CDR3 is 13 residues long. The germline CDR1 and CDR2 sequences are SGHDT and YYEEEE. V was cut by 0 bases and J by 8 bases, with 11 bases left in between. CDR3 coding DNA: TGTGCCAGCAGCTTGGGTACCCTCCTAGAAGCTTTCTTT. The encoded protein is CASSLGTLLEAFF.

The chain uses TRBV28 and TRBJ2-7; 7 bases line up with TRBD2. The CDR3 extends over 14 amino acids. Germline CDR1 is MDHEN and CDR2 is SYDVKM. The junction had 10 bases not matched to a gene; V was cut back by 7 bases and J by 4 bases. The chain's CDR3 is CASIAGAVWYEQYF. The CDR3 DNA reads TGTGCCAGCATCGCGGGAGCGGTTTGGTACGAGCAGTACTTC.

The rearrangement joins TRBV18 to TRBJ1-5; no clear D gene. The V end lost 3 bases, the J end lost 5 bases, and 11 bases lay between the germline ends. Germline CDR1 reads KGHSH; CDR2 reads LQKENI. The CDR3 has 14 amino acids. In DNA, the CDR3 is TGTGCCAGCTCACCGAGGGCTACCGATCAGCCCCAGCATTTT. Protein sequence: CASSPRATDQPQHF.

The chain links TRBV19 to TRBJ2-5; 8 bases line up with TRBD1. With V trimmed by 11 bases and J by 5 bases, 13 bases remained unmatched. The CDR3 consists of 14 residues. The germline gives CDR1 LNHDA, CDR2 SQIVND (reference sequence). The CDR3 sequence: CAVQDRVFTETQYF. CDR3 nucleotide sequence: TGTGCCGTTCAGGACAGGGTATTTACGGAGACCCAGTACTTC.

This chain joins TRBV6-5 and TRBJ2-3, with 9 bases aligning to TRBD2. CDR1 and CDR2 from the germline V gene are MNHEY and SVGAGI. The CDR3 totals 15 residues. With 4 bases clipped from V and 3 bases from J, the junction kept 5 bases outside the gene matches. The CDR3, as DNA: TGTGCCAGCAGTTCGACTAGCGGATTAACAGATACGCAGTATTTT. Protein: CASSSTSGLTDTQYF.

The chain has TRBV28 and TRBJ1-5; D gene unclear. CDR1 and CDR2 from the germline V gene are MDHEN and SYDVKM. The CDR3 length is 13 residues. Trimming took off 2 bases at V and 5 bases at J, with 7 bases between the two ends. CDR3 nucleotide sequence: TGTGCCAGCAGTTTAGGCATTGATCAGCCCCAGCATTTT. Amino acid sequence: CASSLGIDQPQHF. Variable domain in full (rest from reference TRBV28 and TRBJ1-5): DVKVTQSSRYLVKRTGEKVFLECVQDMDHENMFWYRQDPGLGLRLIYFSYDVKMKEKGDIPEGYSVSREKKERFSLILESASTNQTSMYLCASSLGIDQPQHFGDGTRLSIL.

The chain has TRBV6-5 and TRBJ1-2; TRBD1 agrees at 8 bases. The CDR3 has 13 residues. V shed 10 bases and J 3 bases; nucleotides not matched to a gene: 7. Germline V CDR1 and CDR2: MNHEY, SVGAGI. CDR3 coding DNA: TGTGCCACGGCAGGGGGCCGGGACTATGGCTACACCTTC. Its protein is CATAGGRDYGYTF.